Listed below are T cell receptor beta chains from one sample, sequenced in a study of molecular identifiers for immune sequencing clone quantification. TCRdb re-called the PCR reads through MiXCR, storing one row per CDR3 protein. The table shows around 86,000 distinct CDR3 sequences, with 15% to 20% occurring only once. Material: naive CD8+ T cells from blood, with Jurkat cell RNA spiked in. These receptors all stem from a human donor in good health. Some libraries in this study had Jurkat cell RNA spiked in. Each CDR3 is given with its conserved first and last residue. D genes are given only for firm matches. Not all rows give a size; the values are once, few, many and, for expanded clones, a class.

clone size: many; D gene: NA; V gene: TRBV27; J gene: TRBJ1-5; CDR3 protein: CASSHGQVNQPQHF; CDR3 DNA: TGTGCCAGCAGTCATGGACAAGTCAATCAGCCCCAGCATTTT
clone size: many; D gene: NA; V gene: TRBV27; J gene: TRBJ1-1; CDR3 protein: CASRNGLNTEAFF; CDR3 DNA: TGTGCCAGCAGAAACGGCCTGAACACTGAAGCTTTCTTT
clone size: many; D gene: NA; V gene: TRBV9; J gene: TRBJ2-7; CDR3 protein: CASSVGVNQYEQYF; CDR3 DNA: TGTGCCAGCAGCGTAGGCGTCAATCAGTACGAGCAGTACTTC
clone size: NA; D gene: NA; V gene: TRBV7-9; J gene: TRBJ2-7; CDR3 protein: CASSFLVDEQYF; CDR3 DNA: TGTGCCAGCAGCTTCTTAGTCGACGAGCAGTACTTC
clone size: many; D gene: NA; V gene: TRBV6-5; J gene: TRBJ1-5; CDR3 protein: CASSSDSRLGQPQHF; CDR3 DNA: TGTGCCAGCAGTTCCGACAGCAGGTTAGGTCAGCCCCAGCATTTT
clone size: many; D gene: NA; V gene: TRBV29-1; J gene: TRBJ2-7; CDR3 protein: CSVEDQNRGADYEQYF; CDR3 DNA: TGCAGCGTTGAAGACCAAAACCGGGGGGCCGACTACGAGCAGTACTTC
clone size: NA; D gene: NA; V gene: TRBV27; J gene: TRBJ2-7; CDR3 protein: CASRSRDRPYEQYF; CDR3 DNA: TGTGCCAGCAGATCCCGGGACCGACCCTACGAGCAGTACTTC
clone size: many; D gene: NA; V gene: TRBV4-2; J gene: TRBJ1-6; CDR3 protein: CASSQGVLRNSPLHF; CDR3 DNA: TGTGCCAGCAGCCAAGGGGTTTTAAGAAATTCACCCCTCCACTTT
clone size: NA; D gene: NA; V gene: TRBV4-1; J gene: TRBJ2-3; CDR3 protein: CAGSQASQGADTQYF; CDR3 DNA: TGCGCCGGCAGCCAAGCTAGCCAGGGCGCAGATACGCAGTATTTT
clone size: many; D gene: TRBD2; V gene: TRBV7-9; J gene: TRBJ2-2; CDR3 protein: CASSLASGAGGSTGELFF; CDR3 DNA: TGTGCCAGCAGCTTAGCTTCTGGAGCGGGAGGTTCTACCGGGGAGCTGTTTTTT
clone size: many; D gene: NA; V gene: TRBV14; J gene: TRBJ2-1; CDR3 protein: CASSQLVTGGRGEQFF; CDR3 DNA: TGTGCCAGCAGCCAATTGGTAACGGGGGGCCGTGGTGAGCAGTTCTTC
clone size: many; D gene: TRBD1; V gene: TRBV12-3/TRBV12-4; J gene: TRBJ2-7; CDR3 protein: CASSPFPTDRGSEQYF; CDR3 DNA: TGTGCCAGCAGCCCCTTCCCCACGGACAGGGGATCCGAGCAGTACTTC
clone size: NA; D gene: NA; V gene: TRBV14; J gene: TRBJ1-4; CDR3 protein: CANSPGRTLSGLFF; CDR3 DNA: TGTGCCAACAGCCCGGGACGGACCCTATCCGGACTGTTTTTT
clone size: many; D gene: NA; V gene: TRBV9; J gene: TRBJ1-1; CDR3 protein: CASSVEYNRKNTEAFF; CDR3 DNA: TGTGCCAGCAGCGTAGAATATAACAGAAAGAACACTGAAGCTTTCTTT
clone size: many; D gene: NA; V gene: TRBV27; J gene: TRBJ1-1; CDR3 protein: CASSAGAHTEAFF; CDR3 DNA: TGTGCCAGCAGCGCAGGGGCCCACACTGAAGCTTTCTTT
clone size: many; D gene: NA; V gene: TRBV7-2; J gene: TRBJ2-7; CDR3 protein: CASSESFGANYYEQYF; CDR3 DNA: TGTGCCAGCAGCGAATCATTTGGGGCCAATTACTACGAGCAGTACTTC
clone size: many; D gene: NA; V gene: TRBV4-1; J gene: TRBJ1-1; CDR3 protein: CASSQDTLGGTGAFF; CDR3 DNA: TGCGCCAGCAGCCAAGACACTCTTGGGGGCACTGGAGCTTTCTTT
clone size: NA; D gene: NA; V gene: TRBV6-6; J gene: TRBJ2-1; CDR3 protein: CASNAPGEGLSSYNEQFF; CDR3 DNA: TGTGCCAGCAATGCCCCGGGGGAAGGGCTGAGCTCCTACAATGAGCAGTTCTTC
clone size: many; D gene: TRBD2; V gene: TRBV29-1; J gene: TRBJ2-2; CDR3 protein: CSVVLAGSTGELFF; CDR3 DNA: TGCAGCGTTGTACTAGCGGGTTCTACCGGGGAGCTGTTTTTT
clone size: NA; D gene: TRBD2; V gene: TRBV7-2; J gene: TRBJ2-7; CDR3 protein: CASSLIAGELYEQYF; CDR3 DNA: TGTGCCAGCAGCTTAATTGCGGGAGAGCTGTACGAGCAGTACTTC
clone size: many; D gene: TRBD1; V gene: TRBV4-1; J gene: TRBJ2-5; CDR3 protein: CASSQERGQGETQYF; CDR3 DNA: TGCGCCAGCAGCCAAGAGCGGGGACAGGGGGAGACCCAGTACTTC
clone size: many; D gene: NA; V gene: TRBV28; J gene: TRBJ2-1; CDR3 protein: CASSFRGKYNEQFF; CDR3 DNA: TGTGCCAGCAGTTTTAGGGGCAAGTACAATGAGCAGTTCTTC
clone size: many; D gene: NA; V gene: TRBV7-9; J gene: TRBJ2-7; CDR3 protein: CASSRVTDSSYEQYF; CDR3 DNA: TGTGCCAGCAGCCGAGTAACGGACAGCTCCTACGAGCAGTACTTC
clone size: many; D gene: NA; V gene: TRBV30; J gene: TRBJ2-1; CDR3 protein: CAWASGARYNEQFF; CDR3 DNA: TGTGCCTGGGCCTCGGGGGCAAGGTACAATGAGCAGTTCTTC
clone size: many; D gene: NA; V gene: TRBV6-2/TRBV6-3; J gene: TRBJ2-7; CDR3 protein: CASSYLSQAGEQYF; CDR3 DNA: TGTGCCAGCAGTTACCTTTCACAAGCGGGCGAGCAGTACTTC
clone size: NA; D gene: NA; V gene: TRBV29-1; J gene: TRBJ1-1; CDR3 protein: CSVIFAANTEAFF; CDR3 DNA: TGCAGCGTTATCTTCGCAGCGAACACTGAAGCTTTCTTT
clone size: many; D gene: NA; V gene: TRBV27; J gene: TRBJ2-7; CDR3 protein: CASSLGDRYEQYF; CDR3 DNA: TGTGCCAGCAGTTTAGGTGATCGGTACGAGCAGTACTTC
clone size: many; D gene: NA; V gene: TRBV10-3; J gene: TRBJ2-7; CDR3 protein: CAISESAEEQYF; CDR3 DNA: TGTGCCATCAGTGAGTCTGCAGAGGAGCAGTACTTC
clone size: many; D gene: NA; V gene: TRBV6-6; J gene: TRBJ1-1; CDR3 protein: CASSYGLGASTEAFF; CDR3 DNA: TGTGCCAGCAGTTACGGCCTGGGGGCGAGCACTGAAGCTTTCTTT
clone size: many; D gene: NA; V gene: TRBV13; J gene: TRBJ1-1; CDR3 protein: CASSLAFVGEIWTNTEAFF; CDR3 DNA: TGTGCCAGCAGCTTAGCGTTTGTAGGGGAAATTTGGACGAACACTGAAGCTTTCTTT